The T cell receptor (beta chain) described here comes from a study of blood T cell repertoires in COVID-19. Study-level information: T cells, B-cell-depleted T cells, or PBMCs supplied cDNA or gDNA.

In the study's own analysis: Estimates of nucleated cell counts were drawn from the amplification of reference gene primers. Sequenced by immunoSEQ multiplex PCR; TCRdb stores in-frame clones only, minus some. V and J calls and clone size are given by that table; D and trimming were obtained from the DNA. Among over 60,000 clones listed, more than 85% were seen once. Germline CDR1 MNHEY, CDR2 SVGAGI. The ends were cut back, 0 bases at V and 10 bases at J, with 12 bases in the middle. This CDR3 contains 13 residues. Sequences were obtained from peripheral blood. The TCR originated in a man aged 70-80 years with acute or convalescent COVID-19. V is TRBV6-5 and J is TRBJ1-1; D possibly corresponds to TRBD1 (6 bases). This chain's CDR3 is CASSYSRTAAAFF. The CDR3 DNA reads as TGTGCCAGCAGTTACTCGCGGACAGCAGCAGCTTTCTTT.